Listed below are T cell receptor beta chains from one sample, sequenced in a study of cytomegalovirus exposure and HLA in healthy donors. Some clones are missing from TCRdb's copy, which holds only in-frame ones; the method was immunoSEQ multiplex PCR. Altogether around 80,000 clones are present, approximately 60% being singletons, with the ten largest covering 4% to 4.5%. Sequenced sample: PBMCs. These receptors came from a male donor in good health and CMV-seropositive. CDR3s include the opening cysteine and the closing phenylalanine or tryptophan. The order of the fields is D gene, clone size, J gene, V gene, CDR3 DNA, CDR3 protein. D genes are given only for firm matches. Size is omitted from some rows. Given values are once, few, many or a class for expanded clones.

d_gene: TRBD2; abundance: NA; j_gene: TRBJ2-1; v_gene: TRBV2; CDR3nt: TGTGCCAGCAGTGAAGAAGGCGGGAGGGAGCAGTTCTTC; CDR3aa: CASSEEGGREQFF
d_gene: NA; abundance: NA; j_gene: TRBJ2-4; v_gene: TRBV28; CDR3nt: TGTGCCAGCAGTTCTCCGGACATTCAGTACTTC; CDR3aa: CASSSPDIQYF
d_gene: NA; abundance: NA; j_gene: TRBJ2-5; v_gene: TRBV7-8; CDR3nt: TGTGCCAGCAGCTCCGCCACCCGAGGGGCGGGGGAGACCCAGTACTTC; CDR3aa: CASSSATRGAGETQYF
d_gene: TRBD1; abundance: NA; j_gene: TRBJ2-7; v_gene: TRBV6-5; CDR3nt: TGTGCCAGCAGTTACTCTCCGGCAGGGGGTACCTACGAGCAGTACTTC; CDR3aa: CASSYSPAGGTYEQYF
d_gene: TRBD1; abundance: NA; j_gene: TRBJ1-2; v_gene: TRBV6-1; CDR3nt: TGTGCCAGCAGTGAAGCTTTTACGGGCAGGGGGCGGGGTGGCTACACCTTC; CDR3aa: CASSEAFTGRGRGGYTF
d_gene: NA; abundance: NA; j_gene: TRBJ1-1; v_gene: TRBV5-6; CDR3nt: TGTGCCAGCAGCTTGCCCGCGGGGCCTGAAGCTTTCTTT; CDR3aa: CASSLPAGPEAFF
d_gene: NA; abundance: NA; j_gene: TRBJ1-2; v_gene: TRBV18; CDR3nt: TGTGCCAGCTCACCAGGAGATGGCTACACCTTC; CDR3aa: CASSPGDGYTF
d_gene: NA; abundance: NA; j_gene: TRBJ2-5; v_gene: TRBV28; CDR3nt: TGTGCCAGCAGCCCGGGGGGCCAGCACGAGACCCAGTACTTC; CDR3aa: CASSPGGQHETQYF
d_gene: NA; abundance: NA; j_gene: TRBJ1-1; v_gene: TRBV5-1; CDR3nt: TGCGCCAGCAGCTTACAGGCCGGACGGAACACTGAAGCTTTCTTT; CDR3aa: CASSLQAGRNTEAFF
d_gene: NA; abundance: few; j_gene: TRBJ2-7; v_gene: TRBV30; CDR3nt: TGTGCCTGGAGTGTAAAAACAGCTACCGAGCAGTACTTC; CDR3aa: CAWSVKTATEQYF
d_gene: NA; abundance: NA; j_gene: TRBJ1-5; v_gene: TRBV28; CDR3nt: TGTGCCAGCAGTACCGCGGGGTTGGTAAGCAATCAGCCCCAGCATTTT; CDR3aa: CASSTAGLVSNQPQHF
d_gene: TRBD1; abundance: few; j_gene: TRBJ2-7; v_gene: TRBV11-2; CDR3nt: TGTGCCAGCAGCTTCTGGGGCGACAGGGCCCAAGAGTACGAGCAGTACTTC; CDR3aa: CASSFWGDRAQEYEQYF
d_gene: TRBD1; abundance: NA; j_gene: TRBJ1-1; v_gene: TRBV29-1; CDR3nt: TGCAGCGGGGGGACAGGGGGGAACACTGAAGCTTTCTTT; CDR3aa: CSGGTGGNTEAFF
d_gene: NA; abundance: NA; j_gene: TRBJ1-1; v_gene: TRBV12-5; CDR3nt: TGTGCTAGTGGTTTCTGGGTAGGGGAGACCGGACAGAAGGACACTGAAGCTTTCTTT; CDR3aa: CASGFWVGETGQKDTEAFF
d_gene: TRBD1; abundance: NA; j_gene: TRBJ2-7; v_gene: TRBV2; CDR3nt: TGTGCCAGCAGCCCAAGGGACAGGGGGTACGAGCAGTACTTC; CDR3aa: CASSPRDRGYEQYF
d_gene: TRBD1; abundance: NA; j_gene: TRBJ2-2; v_gene: TRBV5-6; CDR3nt: TGTGCCAGCAGCCCGGGACAGGGCGACGCCGCGAACACCGGGGAGCTGTTTTTT; CDR3aa: CASSPGQGDAANTGELFF
d_gene: TRBD2; abundance: NA; j_gene: TRBJ2-5; v_gene: TRBV5-4; CDR3nt: TGTGCCAGCAGCGAAGATGGGCGGGGGGGGGAGACCCAGTACTTC; CDR3aa: CASSEDGRGGETQYF
d_gene: TRBD2; abundance: NA; j_gene: TRBJ2-1; v_gene: TRBV7-9; CDR3nt: TGTGCCAGCAGCTCATCTATAATGCGGGAGGGCCGGGTCTACAATGAGCAGTTCTTC; CDR3aa: CASSSSIMREGRVYNEQFF
d_gene: NA; abundance: NA; j_gene: TRBJ2-7; v_gene: TRBV29-1; CDR3nt: TGCAGCGTTGTCGGGGAGACCTACGAGCAGTACTTC; CDR3aa: CSVVGETYEQYF
d_gene: TRBD1; abundance: NA; j_gene: TRBJ2-7; v_gene: TRBV13; CDR3nt: TGTGCCAGCAGAGTCTTCGGGGACAGCGAGCAGTACTTC; CDR3aa: CASRVFGDSEQYF